This TCR beta chain was documented in a study of blood T cells in healthy people across ages. Next came a second PCR, run for 7 to 11 cycles, which used a sample-barcoded 5' primer along with a J-beta primer mix. Template switching added a 12-random-nucleotide identifier to every cDNA molecule. Researchers report that each sample yielded at least 3 million CDR3-containing paired-end reads. Using its own MiXCR run on the 5' RACE reads, TCRdb lists one record per CDR3 protein. The sample has around 1,500,000 distinct CDR3 sequences, approximately 30% seen once. This CDR3 region has 14 residues. Germline lookup yields CDR1 SQVTM and CDR2 ANQGSEA. Trimming removed 4 bases at V and 7 bases at J, with 20 bases between. Findings and limits, study-wide: Unsorted PBMC input precluded a conclusive naive versus antigen-experienced comparison. Researchers deemed the diversity estimates from one million T cells underestimates.

A word on this clonotype: Its antigen is unknown.

The sequence derives from a woman under 40 in good health. The V call is TRBV29-1, the J call TRBJ2-7; D gene unclear. Specimen: blood. The CDR3 sequence is CSVVSGDSYNEQYF. The CDR3 region has the DNA TGCAGCGTTGTATCGGGTGACTCCTACAATGAGCAGTACTTC.